The next 12 T cell receptor beta chains were all read from a single sample in a study of T cell clonality in common variable immunodeficiency. TCRdb's copy holds only in-frame clones and misses some; the assay was immunoSEQ multiplex PCR. Altogether 35,000 to 50,000 clones were found in the sample, and no singletons occur. Sequences were obtained from peripheral blood mononuclear cells. The receptors come from a person aged 18 to 70 in good health.

Ten or more counts support this clone. The CDR3 DNA, read in part, is TGCAGTGCTAGAGGCAGGGGTTGGTTATCTGGGGCCAACGTC. This gives the protein CSARGRGWLSGANV. Given in full, the CDR3 is CSARGRGWLSGANVLTF. The chain links TRBV20-1 to TRBJ2-6; D is perhaps TRBD1 (6 bases). The read ends 3 residues before the CDR3 terminus; that terminus is restored from the germline J gene. The CDR3 spans 17 residues. Germline V gene lookup returns CDR1 DFQATT and CDR2 SNEGSKA (reference sequence). The V gene lost 1 base and the J gene lost 1 base, with 14 bases spanning the gap.

In its sample, this clone was seen many times. The read stops 3 residues short of the end of the CDR3; the missing end is completed from the germline J gene. The rearrangement joins TRBV12-3 or TRBV12-4 to TRBJ2-1; 9 bases line up with TRBD1. CDR3 length: 15 amino acids. Losses at the gene ends were 6 bases for V and 4 bases for J; bases not matched to a gene: 7. CDR3 residues: CASSYGQGLYNEQFF. CDR3 bases read: TGTGCCAGCAGCTACGGACAGGGGCTGTACAATGAG.

This clone was recorded at least ten times. The sequenced CDR3 bases are TGTGCCAGCAGCACGCAAGCGGGCTACGAG. This translates into CASSTQAGYE. The entire CDR3 protein is CASSTQAGYEQYF. The rearrangement uses TRBV7-2 and TRBJ2-7, with a tentative D call TRBD2 (6 bases). Coverage ceases 3 residues before the CDR3 finishes, and the germline J gene fills in the end. In germline, CDR1 is SGHTA, CDR2 FQGNSA. Trimming took 5 bases from V and 3 from J, leaving 11 bases between them. CDR3 size: 13 residues. Combining the CDR3 with reference TRBV7-2 and TRBJ2-7 gives the whole variable domain GAGVSQSPSNKVTEKGKDVELRCDPISGHTALYWYRQSLGQGLEFLIYFQGNSAPDKSGLPSDRFSAERTGGSVSTLTIQRTQQEDSAVYLCASSTQAGYEQYFGPGTRLTVT.

This clone was detected ten times or more. Read data end 3 residues before the CDR3 end; the end is taken from the germline J gene. The genes are TRBV5-5 and TRBJ1-5; a possible D gene is TRBD1 (5 bases). This CDR3 region has 15 residues. V lost 2 bases to trimming and J lost 7 bases, with 16 bases between them. Germline V gene lookup returns CDR1 SGHKS and CDR2 YYEKEE (reference sequence). The CDR3 spells CASSFLGVPGQPQHF. Partial CDR3 DNA: TGTGCCAGCAGCTTCTTAGGGGTACCTGGGCAGCCC.

This clone occurred many times. The read falls 3 residues short of the CDR3 end, and the missing part is taken from the germline J gene. This chain connects TRBV3-1 (or the pseudogene TRBV3-2) to TRBJ2-3; TRBD2 agrees at 8 bases. The J segment lost 4 bases and the V segment lost 5 bases, leaving 8 bases of the junction unmatched. CDR3 size: 15 residues. CDR1 LGHDT and CDR2 YNNKEL come from the germline V gene (reference sequence). The covered CDR3 bases are TGTGCCAGCAGCTCCTTAGCGGGGCCCGCAGATACG. It encodes CASSSLAGPADT. The full CDR3 is CASSSLAGPADTQYF.

This clone has a count of ten or more. The read falls 3 residues short of the CDR3 end, and the missing part is taken from the germline J gene. The gene calls are TRBV4-2 and TRBJ1-5; 9 bases line up with TRBD1. Germline V gene lookup returns CDR1 LGHNA and CDR2 YNFKEQ. The J segment lost 0 bases and the V segment lost 3 bases, leaving 15 bases of the junction unmatched. This CDR3 is 20 amino acids long. The CDR3 bases that were read are TGTGCCAGCAGCCATCCCATAGGGACAGGGATTTCGGATAGCAATCAGCCC. Its translation is CASSHPIGTGISDSNQP. The complete CDR3 protein is CASSHPIGTGISDSNQPQHF.

This clone occurred many times. The read ends 3 residues before the CDR3 terminus; that terminus is restored from the germline J gene. The rearrangement uses TRBV6-1 and TRBJ1-1; a possible D gene is TRBD1 (6 bases). Germline V CDR1 and CDR2: MNHNS, SASEGT. Trimming shortened V by 2 bases and J by 5 bases, and 12 bases separated the two germline ends. This CDR3 has 14 residues. The CDR3 sequence: CASSESGGQTEAFF. The sequenced part of the CDR3 DNA is TGTGCCAGCAGTGAATCGGGGGGCCAAACTGAA.

There are many counts of this clone. The CDR3 goes on 3 residues after the read ends, and that part is filled in from the germline J gene. The rearrangement uses TRBV5-1 and TRBJ2-3, with TRBD1 matching over 8 bases. The germline V gene has CDR1 SGHRS and CDR2 YFSETQ. There are 15 residues in the CDR3. After removal of 0 bases from V and 4 bases from J, the junction contained 4 bases not matched to a gene. This CDR3 reads CASSLEPGGSDTQYF. The DNA read from the CDR3 is TGCGCCAGCAGCTTGGAACCAGGGGGCTCAGATACG.

This clone was seen ten or more times. The CDR3 extends 3 residues past the end of the read, so its final part is completed from the germline J gene. J is TRBJ2-1 and V is TRBV5-1; D may be TRBD2 (5 bases). The CDR3 contains 11 residues. Deletions cut 1 base from V and 9 bases from J, with 5 bases between. Germline V gene sequence: CDR1 SGHRS, CDR2 YFSETQ. The part of the CDR3 DNA that was read is TGCGCCAGCAGCTTGAGCGGTGAG. Its protein product is CASSLSGE. The entire CDR3 is CASSLSGEQFF.

This clone has ten or more counts. The read halts 3 residues ahead of the CDR3 end, with the missing end drawn from the germline J gene. The gene calls are TRBV7-8 and TRBJ2-3, with TRBD1 as a possible D gene (5 bases). V lost 7 bases and J lost 8, with 25 bases in between. This CDR3 region has 16 residues. The germline V gene encodes CDR1 SGHVS and CDR2 FQNEAQ. The CDR3 bases that were read are TGTGCCAGCACCCAGGGCCGAGGAAATGAGAGAGGTACG. Translation gives CASTQGRGNERGT. From start to end, the CDR3 is CASTQGRGNERGTQYF.

This clone was recorded at least ten times. The sequenced fragment ends 3 residues before the CDR3 boundary, so the rest is inferred from the germline J gene. The chain joins TRBV19 to TRBJ1-2, with D possibly matching TRBD1 (5 bases). V dropped 7 bases and J dropped 1 base, with 16 bases sitting between them. Germline values: CDR1 LNHDA, CDR2 SQIVND (reference sequence). The CDR3 loop spans 15 amino acids. Incomplete CDR3 DNA: TGTGCCAGTACCCCTGCAGGCGGGGGTAACTATGGC. Residues: CASTPAGGGNYG. The entire CDR3 reads CASTPAGGGNYGYTF.

This clone was seen repeatedly, ten times or more. The CDR3 goes on 3 residues after the read ends, and that part is filled in from the germline J gene. This chain joins TRBV7-8 and TRBJ1-4, with 8 bases matching TRBD1. Trimming took 5 bases from V and 7 from J; bases not matched to a gene: 15. This CDR3 has 17 residues. Germline V gene sequence: CDR1 SGHVS, CDR2 FQNEAQ. Partial CDR3 DNA: TGTGCCAGCAGCCTCCTCGTCACAGGGGGAGTGGGTGAAAAA. Protein product: CASSLLVTGGVGEK. In full, the CDR3 reads CASSLLVTGGVGEKLFF.